This entry lists 25 T cell receptor beta chains sequenced from one sample in a study of blood T cell repertoires in COVID-19. Only in-frame clones appear in the TCRdb table, and some are missing; sequencing was by immunoSEQ multiplex PCR. The sample has hundreds of thousands of clones, more than 70% seen once. Material for sequencing was PBMCs or T cells enriched from blood (not recorded which). Receptors originate from a woman aged 60 to 75 in a cohort exposed to, infected with or recovered from COVID-19 (not recorded which).

CDR3 in DNA: TGTGCCAGCAGTTACTTTAGTGCTAGCGCGGCCGTTGAGCAGTTCTTC. It specifies CASSYFSASAAVEQFF. V gene TRBV6-2 or TRBV6-3 combines with J gene TRBJ2-1; D possibly corresponds to TRBD2 (6 bases). The V gene's germline CDR1 is MNHEY and CDR2 SVGEGT. This CDR3 is 16 amino acids long. The ends were cut back, 1 base at V and 9 bases at J, with 19 bases in the middle.

The CDR3 loop reads CSAPLGEKLFF. The CDR3 DNA sequence: TGCAGTGCTCCCCTCGGGGAAAAACTGTTTTTT. This chain links TRBV20-1 with TRBJ1-4; the D is unclear. With 5 bases removed from V and 8 bases from J, the gap between germline ends came to 9 bases. CDR1 is DFQATT and CDR2 is SNEGSKA in the germline V gene (reference sequence). The length of the CDR3 is 11 residues.

The chain has TRBV14 and TRBJ2-5; 10 bases are a match to TRBD2. After removal of 1 base from V and 6 bases from J, the junction contained 11 bases not matched to a gene. Germline-derived CDR1 and CDR2 are SGHDN and FVKESK. The CDR3 contains 17 residues. The chain's CDR3 is CASSQVKGLAGEKTQYF. In nucleotides, the CDR3 is TGTGCCAGCAGCCAAGTCAAGGGCCTAGCGGGAGAGAAGACCCAGTACTTC.

This clone occurred once. V usage is TRBV19 and J usage is TRBJ2-1, with 7 bases matching TRBD1. The CDR3 has 14 amino acids. V lost 4 bases, J lost 5 bases, and 5 bases stayed unmatched. The V gene's germline CDR1 is LNHDA and CDR2 SQIVND (reference sequence). This chain's CDR3 is CASSTPGQHNEQFF. The CDR3 coding sequence is TGTGCCAGTAGTACACCGGGACAGCACAATGAGCAGTTCTTC.

Note on this clone: This same CDR3 is encoded by further DNA sequences in the sample. The chain recombines TRBV18 with TRBJ2-3; D is unclear. This CDR3 contains 14 residues. Per the germline V gene, CDR1 is KGHSH and CDR2 is LQKENI. Trimming left V 3 bases short and J 1 base short, with 8 bases between. CDR3 sequence: CASSPSQGTDTQYF. CDR3 bases: TGTGCCAGCTCACCCTCCCAGGGCACAGATACGCAGTATTTT.

The rearrangement uses TRBV4-3 and TRBJ2-7, with TRBD2 identical over 8 bases. In germline, CDR1 is LGHNA, CDR2 YSLEER. There are 15 residues in the CDR3. J gave up 2 bases and V 1 base, and 4 bases lay outside the gene matches. CDR3: CASSQVVGRAYEQYF. The CDR3 region has the DNA TGCGCCAGCAGCCAAGTGGTCGGGAGGGCCTACGAGCAGTACTTC.

The chain couples TRBV24-1 to TRBJ2-3; 9 nucleotides align to TRBD2. V trimming: 3 bases; J trimming: 3 bases; junction bases outside the gene matches: 6. This CDR3 is 16 amino acids long. Germline values: CDR1 KGHDR, CDR2 SFDVKD. CDR3 sequence (DNA): TGTGCCACCAGTGATGAACTTAGCGGGAGAACAGATACGCAGTATTTT. Protein product: CATSDELSGRTDTQYF.

This clone was observed a few times. The rearrangement links TRBV5-5 to TRBJ2-3; D remains ambiguous. V dropped 2 bases and J dropped 6 bases, with 10 bases sitting between them. CDR3 length: 13 residues. CDR1 is SGHKS and CDR2 is YYEKEE in the germline V gene (reference sequence). The CDR3 bases are TGTGCCAGCAGCTTTTCTGTGTTGGATACGCAGTATTTT. Protein sequence: CASSFSVLDTQYF.

V is TRBV6-6 and J is TRBJ1-3; TRBD1 matches at 8 bases. From germline, CDR1 is MNHNY and CDR2 SVGAGI (reference sequence). CDR3 length: 16 amino acids. With 6 bases clipped from V and 4 bases from J, the junction kept 11 bases outside the gene matches. The CDR3, as DNA: TGTGCCAGCAGACACGACAGGGGTGGACGAGGAAACACCATATATTTT. Translation gives CASRHDRGGRGNTIYF.

This chain connects TRBV28 to TRBJ1-5; 7 bases agree with TRBD1. Per the germline V gene, CDR1 is MDHEN and CDR2 is SYDVKM. V lost 5 bases, J lost 1 base, and 11 bases stayed unmatched. The CDR3 runs to 17 residues. CDR3 sequence (DNA): TGTGCCAGCAGTCACCGAAACAGGGGTTCAAGCAATCAGCCCCAGCATTTT. It encodes CASSHRNRGSSNQPQHF.

The chain joins TRBV27 to TRBJ1-2; 12 bases match TRBD1. This CDR3 comprises 17 residues. CDR1 MNHEY and CDR2 SMNVEV come from the germline V gene (reference sequence). V lost 2 bases and J lost 4; bases outside the gene matches: 8. CDR3 nucleotide sequence: TGTGCCAGCAGTTTAGAGGGACAGGGGGCGACTTCCTATGGCTACACCTTC. As protein: CASSLEGQGATSYGYTF.

This clone was observed a few times. The chain employs TRBV3-1 (or the pseudogene TRBV3-2) and TRBJ2-5, with TRBD2 identical over 10 bases. This CDR3 is built from 15 residues. Germline trimming cut 3 bases from V and 4 bases from J; bases unmatched to any gene: 5. Germline V gene sequence: CDR1 LGHDT, CDR2 YNNKEL (reference sequence). The CDR3 bases are TGTGCCAGCAGCCAGGGGCCTAGCGGGAGAGAGACCCAGTACTTC. Protein product: CASSQGPSGRETQYF.

The chain joins TRBV6-5 to TRBJ2-3, with 9 positions matching TRBD1. There are 15 residues in the CDR3. Trimming took 6 bases from V and 6 from J; bases not matched to a gene: 10. Germline V lookup: CDR1 MNHEY, CDR2 SVGAGI. This CDR3 is CASRRSDRGADTQYF. The DNA for the CDR3 is TGTGCCAGCAGAAGGTCCGACAGGGGGGCCGATACGCAGTATTTT.

The rearrangement joins TRBV24-1 to TRBJ2-7; possibly TRBD2 for D (5 bases). The germline gives CDR1 KGHDR, CDR2 SFDVKD. Trimming removed 4 bases at V and 2 bases at J, with 17 bases between. The CDR3 is 16 residues long. The CDR3 loop is CATSDRFAGRTYEQYF. The CDR3 coding sequence is TGTGCCACCAGTGACCGCTTCGCGGGCAGAACCTACGAGCAGTACTTC.

This chain joins TRBV30 and TRBJ2-6; 10 bases are shared with TRBD1. The CDR3 is 18 amino acids. CDR1 and CDR2 from the germline V gene are GTSNPN and SVGIG (reference sequence). V lost 3 bases to trimming and J lost 0 bases; unmatched junction nucleotides: 8. The CDR3 region has the DNA TGTGCCTGGAGCCGGGACAGGGGTTTTACCTCTGGGGCCAACGTCCTGACTTTC. Translation: CAWSRDRGFTSGANVLTF.

The chain couples TRBV24-1 to TRBJ1-5; 9 nucleotides align to TRBD1. The CDR3 is 17 amino acids. CDR1 is KGHDR, CDR2 SFDVKD, per germline. The trim removed 2 bases at V and 2 bases at J, leaving 6 bases unmatched. CDR3 sequence (DNA): TGTGCCACCAGTGATTCTGACAGGGGGGGAGGCAATCAGCCCCAGCATTTT. Its protein product is CATSDSDRGGGNQPQHF.

With regard to this clone: The same CDR3 also results from other DNA sequences found in this sample. V and J are TRBV2 and TRBJ1-5; the D is unclear. The CDR3 is made up of 13 amino acids. Germline assignment: CDR1 SNHLY and CDR2 FYNNEI. The V end lost 4 bases, the J end lost 2 bases, and 6 bases lay between the germline ends. The CDR3 coding sequence is TGTGCCAGCAGTGTGGAGGGCAATCAGCCCCAGCATTTT. It yields the protein CASSVEGNQPQHF.

The chain employs TRBV7-2 and TRBJ1-1; 12 bases fit TRBD1. The CDR3 sequence is 13 residues long. Looked up from germline, CDR1 is SGHTA and CDR2 is FQGNSA. Unmatched junction bases numbered 5, after V lost 5 bases and J lost 10 bases. CDR3: CASSRDRGRVAFF. CDR3 nucleotides: TGTGCCAGCAGCCGGGACAGGGGGCGAGTAGCTTTCTTT.

The chain recombines TRBV7-3 with TRBJ2-2; the match to TRBD2 covers 8 bases. Germline CDR1 SGHTA, CDR2 FQGTGA. The CDR3 is 16 amino acids. V lost 5 bases and J lost 4; bases outside the gene matches: 9. CDR3 DNA sequence: TGTGCCAGCAGCGCGAACGCGGGAGGTGTCACCGGGGAGCTGTTTTTT. It is translated as CASSANAGGVTGELFF.

CDR3 in DNA: TGTGCCAGTACCCCGGACAGGACCTTCACTGAAGCTTTCTTT. This sequence encodes CASTPDRTFTEAFF. V usage is TRBV19 and J usage is TRBJ1-1; TRBD1 matches at 7 bases. Germline V gene lookup returns CDR1 LNHDA and CDR2 SQIVND (reference sequence). Trimming removed 7 bases from V and 4 bases from J; junction bases left unmatched: 9. The CDR3 has 14 amino acids.

In DNA form, the CDR3 reads TGTGCCAGCAGCGGGACTAGCGGGAGTACAGATACGCAGTATTTT. It specifies CASSGTSGSTDTQYF. This rearrangement joins TRBV28 to TRBJ2-3, with 14 bases identical to TRBD2. V dropped 6 bases and J dropped 3; count of bases not matched to a gene: 2. The CDR3 runs 15 residues. Germline V gene sequence: CDR1 MDHEN, CDR2 SYDVKM.

The rearrangement joins TRBV18 to TRBJ2-7; D gene unclear. There are 11 residues in the CDR3. CDR1 is KGHSH, CDR2 LQKENI, per germline. V was pared by 8 bases and J by 0 bases, with 5 bases between. CDR3 DNA sequence: TGTGCCAGCGCGAGCTCCTACGAGCAGTACTTC. Amino acid sequence: CASASSYEQYF.

J is TRBJ2-7 and V is TRBV3-1 (or the pseudogene TRBV3-2), with 10 bases lining up with TRBD1. The J segment lost 0 bases and the V segment lost 0 bases, leaving 5 bases of the junction unmatched. Looked up from germline, CDR1 is LGHDT and CDR2 is YNNKEL (reference sequence). CDR3 size: 17 residues. The CDR3 DNA follows: TGTGCCAGCAGCCAAGATCGGAGACAGGGGGCCTCCTACGAGCAGTACTTC. Amino acid sequence: CASSQDRRQGASYEQYF.

The CDR3 loop is CASSTSLAGAAYNEQFF. The CDR3 DNA reads TGTGCCAGTAGTACTTCCCTGGCGGGAGCCGCGTACAATGAGCAGTTCTTC. The chain is built from TRBV19 and TRBJ2-1, with 7 bases that match TRBD2. Germline CDR1 and CDR2: LNHDA and SQIVND (reference sequence). V gave up 4 bases and J gave up 4 bases; unmatched junction bases: 13. The CDR3 has 17 amino acids.

V is TRBV7-2 and J is TRBJ1-6; a weak D match, TRBD1 (6 bases). The CDR3 runs 17 residues. From germline, CDR1 is SGHTA and CDR2 FQGNSA. Trimming shortened V by 3 bases and J by 2 bases, and 14 bases separated the two germline ends. CDR3 in DNA: TGTGCCAGCAGCTTTGGAGCGGGGGGCGCCTATAATTCACCCCTCCACTTT. This encodes CASSFGAGGAYNSPLHF.